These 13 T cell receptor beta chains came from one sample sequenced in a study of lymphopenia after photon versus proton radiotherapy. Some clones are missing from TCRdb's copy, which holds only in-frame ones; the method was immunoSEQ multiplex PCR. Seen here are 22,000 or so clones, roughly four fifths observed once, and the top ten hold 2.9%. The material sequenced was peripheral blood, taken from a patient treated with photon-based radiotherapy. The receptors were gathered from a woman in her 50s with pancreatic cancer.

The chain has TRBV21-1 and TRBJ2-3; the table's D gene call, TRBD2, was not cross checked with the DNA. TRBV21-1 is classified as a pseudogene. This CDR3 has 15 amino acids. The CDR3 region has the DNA TGTGCCAGCAGCAAAGCGCGACTTCGCACAGATACGCAGTATTTT. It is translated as CASSKARLRTDTQYF.

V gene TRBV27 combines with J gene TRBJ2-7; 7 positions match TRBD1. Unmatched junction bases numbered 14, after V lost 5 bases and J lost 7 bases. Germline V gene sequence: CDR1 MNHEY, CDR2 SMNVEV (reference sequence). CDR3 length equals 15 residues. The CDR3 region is CASSRSTGDIWEQYF. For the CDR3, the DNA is TGTGCCAGCAGTCGCTCAACAGGGGACATTTGGGAGCAGTACTTC.

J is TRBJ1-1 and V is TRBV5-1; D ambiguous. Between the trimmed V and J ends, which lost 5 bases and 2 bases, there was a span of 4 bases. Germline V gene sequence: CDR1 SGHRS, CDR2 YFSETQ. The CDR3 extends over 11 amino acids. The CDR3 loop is CASRGNTEAFF. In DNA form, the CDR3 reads TGCGCCAGCAGAGGAAACACTGAAGCTTTCTTT.

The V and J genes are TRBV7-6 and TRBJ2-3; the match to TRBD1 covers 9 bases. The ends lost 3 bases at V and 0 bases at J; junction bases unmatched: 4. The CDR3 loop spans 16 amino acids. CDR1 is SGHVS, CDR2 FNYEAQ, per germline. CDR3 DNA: TGTGCCAGCAGCTTGCTCGGGACAGGGAGCACAGATACGCAGTATTTT. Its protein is CASSLLGTGSTDTQYF.

The CDR3 DNA reads as TGCGCCAGCAGCCTAGGGACAGGGGGCAAAGAGACCCAGTACTTC. Protein: CASSLGTGGKETQYF. The chain joins TRBV5-1 to TRBJ2-5, with 12 nucleotides matching TRBD1. This CDR3 spans 15 amino acids. V shed 4 bases and J 3 bases; nucleotides not matched to a gene: 4. Germline loops: CDR1 SGHRS, CDR2 YFSETQ. Combining the CDR3 with reference TRBV5-1 and TRBJ2-5 gives the whole variable domain KAGVTQTPRYLIKTRGQQVTLSCSPISGHRSVSWYQQTPGQGLQFLFEYFSETQRNKGNFPGRFSGRQFSNSRSEMNVSTLELGDSALYLCASSLGTGGKETQYFGPGTRLLVL.

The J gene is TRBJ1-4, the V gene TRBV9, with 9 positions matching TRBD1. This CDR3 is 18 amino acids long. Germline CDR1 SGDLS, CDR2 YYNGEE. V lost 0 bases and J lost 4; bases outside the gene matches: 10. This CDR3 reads CASSVGGSQGADNEKLFF. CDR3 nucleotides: TGTGCCAGCAGCGTAGGCGGATCACAGGGGGCCGATAATGAAAAACTGTTTTTT.

The CDR3 is CASSSHASRNEQFF. Here the CDR3 DNA reads TGTGCCAGCAGCTCCCATGCCTCGAGAAATGAGCAGTTCTTC. The rearrangement joins TRBV28 to TRBJ2-1; D is undetermined. The germline gives CDR1 MDHEN, CDR2 SYDVKM. This CDR3 contains 14 residues. V shed 6 bases and J shed 7 bases, with 16 bases lying between them. Based on the CDR3 plus reference TRBV28 and TRBJ2-1, the full variable domain is DVKVTQSSRYLVKRTGEKVFLECVQDMDHENMFWYRQDPGLGLRLIYFSYDVKMKEKGDIPEGYSVSREKKERFSLILESASTNQTSMYLCASSSHASRNEQFFGPGTRLTVL.

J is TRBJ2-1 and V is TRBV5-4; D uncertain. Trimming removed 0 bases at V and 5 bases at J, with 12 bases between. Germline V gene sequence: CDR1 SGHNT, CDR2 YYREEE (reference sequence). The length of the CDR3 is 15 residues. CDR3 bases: TGTGCCAGCAGCTTGGAGTTAGCTTCCCACAATGAGCAGTTCTTC. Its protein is CASSLELASHNEQFF. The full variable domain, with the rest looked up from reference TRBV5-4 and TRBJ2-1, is ETGVTQSPTHLIKTRGQQVTLRCSSQSGHNTVSWYQQALGQGPQFIFQYYREEENGRGNFPPRFSGLQFPNYSSELNVNALELDDSALYLCASSLELASHNEQFFGPGTRLTVL.

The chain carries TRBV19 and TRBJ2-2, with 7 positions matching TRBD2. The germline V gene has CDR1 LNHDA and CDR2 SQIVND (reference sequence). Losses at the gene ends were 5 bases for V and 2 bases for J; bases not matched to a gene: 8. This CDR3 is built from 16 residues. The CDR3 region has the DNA TGTGCCAGTAGTGTCAGGAGCGGGGCTAACACCGGGGAGCTGTTTTTT. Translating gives CASSVRSGANTGELFF.

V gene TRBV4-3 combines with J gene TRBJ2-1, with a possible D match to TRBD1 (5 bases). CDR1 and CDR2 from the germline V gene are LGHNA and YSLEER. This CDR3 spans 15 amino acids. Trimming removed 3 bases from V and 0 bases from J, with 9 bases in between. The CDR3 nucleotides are TGCGCCAGCAGCCAGGGGCGTCTCTCCTACAATGAGCAGTTCTTC. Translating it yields CASSQGRLSYNEQFF.

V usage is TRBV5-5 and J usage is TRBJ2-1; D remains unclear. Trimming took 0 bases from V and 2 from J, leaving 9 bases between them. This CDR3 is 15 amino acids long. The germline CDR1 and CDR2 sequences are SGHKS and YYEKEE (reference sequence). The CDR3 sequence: CASSLDVVAYNEQFF. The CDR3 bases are TGTGCCAGCAGCTTGGATGTGGTCGCCTACAATGAGCAGTTCTTC.

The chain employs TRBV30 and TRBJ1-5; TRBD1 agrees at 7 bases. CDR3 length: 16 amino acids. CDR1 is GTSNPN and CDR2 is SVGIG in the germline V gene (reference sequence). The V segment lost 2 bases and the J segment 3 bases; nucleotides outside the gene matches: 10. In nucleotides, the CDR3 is TGTGCCTGGAGTACAGGGGCAGGTGGTAACAATCAGCCCCAGCATTTT. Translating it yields CAWSTGAGGNNQPQHF.

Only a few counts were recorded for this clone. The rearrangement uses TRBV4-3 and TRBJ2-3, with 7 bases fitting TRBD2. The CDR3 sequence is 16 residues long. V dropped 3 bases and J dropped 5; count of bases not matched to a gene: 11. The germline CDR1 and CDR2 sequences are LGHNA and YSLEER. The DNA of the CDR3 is TGCGCCAGCAGCCACTATCTAGCGGAGGAGGGAGATACGCAGTATTTT. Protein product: CASSHYLAEEGDTQYF.